This T cell receptor (beta chain) was sequenced in a study of T cell responses to AZD1222 COVID-19 vaccine. Trimming shortened V by 0 bases and J by 0 bases, and 10 bases separated the two germline ends. CDR1 and CDR2 (germline): SGDLS, YYNGEE. There are 17 residues in the CDR3. The protocol was immunoSEQ multiplex PCR, while the TCRdb copy is restricted to in-frame clones and leaves out a portion. In the table there are about 110,000 clones, approximately 90% of which are singletons. Study-wide points: Baseline serology detected seropositivity in only 5 to 7 AZD1222 recipients. Donor demographics were predominantly white British with a female majority; clonal diversity may be underestimated.

In the case of this clone: Its antigen is unknown.

The sample here was peripheral blood, taken on day 0 of AZD1222 vaccination. The receptor was isolated from an adult in good health. The chain combines TRBV9 with TRBJ1-6; D might be TRBD1 (5 bases). CDR3 sequence: CASSVDQGSSYNSPLHF. DNA of the CDR3: TGTGCCAGCAGCGTAGACCAGGGAAGCTCCTATAATTCACCCCTCCACTTT.